The rows below give T cell receptor beta chains drawn from one sample of a study of T cell responses to AZD1222 COVID-19 vaccine. The protocol was immunoSEQ multiplex PCR, while the TCRdb copy is restricted to in-frame clones and leaves out a portion. The sample carries 90,000 to 110,000 clones, 82% recorded once. Material: peripheral blood, obtained on day 0 of AZD1222 vaccination. These receptors were taken from an adult in good health. Both conserved end residues are part of each CDR3. A D gene is named only where the DNA matches it firmly. A clone size is listed for some rows: how often the clone was seen (once, few, many), or a class if it is expanded.

V: TRBV5-3
D: NA
size: many
J: TRBJ1-1
DNA: TGTGCCAGAAGCTTGCGGGGGCCCAACACTGAAGCTTTCTTT
CDR3: CARSLRGPNTEAFF

V: TRBV19
D: NA
size: NA
J: TRBJ1-1
DNA: TGTGCCAGTAGTACCGAGGGGTTTATCACTGAAGCTTTCTTT
CDR3: CASSTEGFITEAFF

V: TRBV5-1
D: TRBD1
size: NA
J: TRBJ1-1
DNA: TGCGCCAGCAGCTGGATGCTGGGACAGACGGGCACTGAAGCTTTCTTT
CDR3: CASSWMLGQTGTEAFF

V: TRBV25-1
D: NA
size: NA
J: TRBJ1-6
DNA: TGTGCCAGCAGTGATCGGGGCAATTCACCCCTCCACTTT
CDR3: CASSDRGNSPLHF

V: TRBV7-8
D: NA
size: NA
J: TRBJ2-1
DNA: TGTGCCAGCAGCTGGCGAAATAAAAAATCGGCCTACAATGAGCAGTTCTTC
CDR3: CASSWRNKKSAYNEQFF

V: TRBV7-9
D: NA
size: few
J: TRBJ1-2
DNA: TGTGCCAGCAGCTACAGGACCGGCTACACCTTC
CDR3: CASSYRTGYTF

V: TRBV6-2/TRBV6-3
D: NA
size: NA
J: TRBJ1-2
DNA: TGTGCCAGCAGTTACACCCAGCCGTATGGCTACACCTTC
CDR3: CASSYTQPYGYTF

V: TRBV19
D: NA
size: NA
J: TRBJ2-7
DNA: TGTGCCAGTAGTATTAGTCACAGCTACTACGAGCAGTACTTC
CDR3: CASSISHSYYEQYF

V: TRBV10-3
D: NA
size: NA
J: TRBJ2-3
DNA: TGTGCCATCACCACGGAGCTTGAGGGAAGGCCGCAGTATTTT
CDR3: CAITTELEGRPQYF

V: TRBV9
D: NA
size: few
J: TRBJ2-5
DNA: TGTGCCAGCAGCGTAGGGTTAAGTTTAGGGGGTGATTCCGAGACCCAGTACTTC
CDR3: CASSVGLSLGGDSETQYF

V: TRBV2
D: NA
size: NA
J: TRBJ1-2
DNA: TGTGCCAGCAGTGAAGCGGGAGGGCATCGACCCGGCTACACCTTC
CDR3: CASSEAGGHRPGYTF

V: TRBV7-2
D: TRBD2
size: NA
J: TRBJ2-3
DNA: TGTGCCAGCAGCCGCCTGCGCGGGGGGGACACAGATACGCAGTATTTT
CDR3: CASSRLRGGDTDTQYF

V: TRBV9
D: NA
size: NA
J: TRBJ1-2
DNA: TGTGCCAGCAGCGTAGGGGGACTTTCTAACTATGGCTACACCTTC
CDR3: CASSVGGLSNYGYTF

V: TRBV30
D: NA
size: NA
J: TRBJ1-5
DNA: TGTGCCTGGAGTGTAAGGGAAAATCAGCCCCAGCATTTT
CDR3: CAWSVRENQPQHF

V: TRBV10-3
D: NA
size: NA
J: TRBJ2-7
DNA: TGTGCCATCAGTAGATTGGAAGAGCAGTACTTC
CDR3: CAISRLEEQYF

V: TRBV6-1
D: NA
size: once
J: TRBJ1-2
DNA: TGTGCCAGCAGTTACGGAGTTGAGGTTGACTTC
CDR3: CASSYGVEVDF

V: TRBV19
D: NA
size: NA
J: TRBJ2-2
DNA: TGTGCCAGTAGTACTCGAACGGGCCACGGGGAGCTGTTTTTT
CDR3: CASSTRTGHGELFF

V: TRBV29-1
D: TRBD2
size: NA
J: TRBJ2-1
DNA: TGCAGCGGTCAAGCGGGGGGGCCCGGCGGAATGAATGAGCAGTTCTTC
CDR3: CSGQAGGPGGMNEQFF

V: TRBV19
D: NA
size: few
J: TRBJ2-3
DNA: TGTGCCAGTAGTATCGCGGGGGCGGGGGCAGATACGCAGTATTTT
CDR3: CASSIAGAGADTQYF

V: TRBV6-5
D: TRBD1
size: NA
J: TRBJ1-3
DNA: TGTGCCAGCAAACAGGGGTTGTGGGGTGGAAACACCATATATTTT
CDR3: CASKQGLWGGNTIYF

V: TRBV6-2/TRBV6-3
D: NA
size: NA
J: TRBJ1-4
DNA: TGTGCCAGCAGTTACTCAGGGGCCCCAACTAATGAAAAACTGTTTTTT
CDR3: CASSYSGAPTNEKLFF

V: TRBV6-2/TRBV6-3
D: NA
size: NA
J: TRBJ2-7
DNA: TGTGCCAGCAGCTTGGTAATTGGCGAGCAGTACTTC
CDR3: CASSLVIGEQYF

V: TRBV19
D: NA
size: NA
J: TRBJ1-1
DNA: TGTGCCAGTAGCGCCTCGGGGAGACTTGAAGCTTTCTTT
CDR3: CASSASGRLEAFF

V: TRBV9
D: TRBD1
size: NA
J: TRBJ2-3
DNA: TGTGCCAGCAGCGCGGGACAGGAGTCGGATACGCAGTATTTT
CDR3: CASSAGQESDTQYF